This TCR beta chain was found in a study of cytomegalovirus exposure and HLA in healthy donors (dated by TCRdb to about 2017). Turning to the overall study: According to a later analysis, one platform produced both the roughly 120 validation repertoires and the 666 repertoires of the first cohort. To predict cytomegalovirus infection status, the study brought together high-throughput TCR immunosequencing, statistical association of individual TCRs with disease status, and machine learning. A separate validation cohort of approximately 120 different subjects was used in addition to the approximately 700-subject first cohort. The aim of the study was to test whether cataloging public T cell receptors could identify signatures of past pathogen exposure.

Library prep was done by the immunoSEQ multiplex PCR assay. The paper's processing steps were these. A statistical classification framework was built for diagnosing cytomegalovirus status from the catalog of TCR beta chain sequences. TCRdb limited this immuneACCESS table to in-frame rearrangements with V and J called. A share of clones is missing; checked studies link under half to unresolved V genes, and the rest is unexplained. V, J and clone size are those of that table, while D and trimming were read from the DNA. Recorded for this sample are 55,000 to 75,000 clones; over 80% of them occurred a single time. 2.5% to 4% of the sample comes from the top ten. CDR1 and CDR2 (MNHEY, SMNVEV) derive from the germline V gene (reference sequence). Inclusive of the bounding cysteine and phenylalanine, the CDR3 is 17 residues long. The entry retains the CDR3 DNA only, 51 bases that are in frame from base 1. At the junction V is shortened by 4 bases and J by 6 bases; bases outside the gene matches: 14.

The research as a whole found: A few of the identified cytomegalovirus-associated TCR beta chains were confirmed in vitro to be specific for cytomegalovirus antigens. A total of about 180 TCR beta chains were listed by the study as associated with cytomegalovirus. The authors suggested that the approach could potentially be generalized to other disease states and immunological phenotypes. Subsequent analysis determined that TCRs grouped into clusters in the first cohort also showed a tendency toward co-occurrence across the roughly 130 validation repertoires, and 85% to 95% of cluster scores exceeded 0. Most TCR sequences were observed very rarely across donors, whereas some public TCRs were present in many individuals. In both the original and validation cohorts, the classifier was reported to diagnose cytomegalovirus status with high specificity and sensitivity. All 120 or so repertoires were used to score co-occurrence in the validation cohort in a later analysis, because that analysis had no HLA typing for the cohort.

Separate from the approximately 730-subject first cohort, the validation cohort of over 90 subjects was the group to which the donors belonged. About this clone itself: Its antigen target is currently unknown. No much larger clonotype is one base removed from it; base qualities were not supplied.

The sequence joins TRBV27 to TRBJ2-5, with TRBD1 identical over 10 junction bases. The receptor's source is a man younger than 30 in good health and CMV-seronegative. The sequenced sample was PBMCs. The base sequence is TGTGCCAGCAGTTCGATGCCCCGGGACAGGGGAGGGAAGACCCAGTACTTC. It translates to CASSSMPRDRGGKTQYF.